This TCR beta chain was identified during a study of shared clonotypes between healthy human individuals (dated by TCRdb to the early 2020s). Describing the broader study: Three men and two women, aged 18 to 49 years, made up the cohort. For each donor, CD4 naive and CD4 memory were each run on three plates, CD8 naive on two plates, and CD8 memory on one plate. The study deeply sequenced blood TCR repertoires of several healthy adults to estimate repertoire size and the extent of clonotype sharing between individuals. Libraries were prepared and TCR repertoires were sequenced by different laboratories using diverse techniques, in order to increase sequencing depth and limit assay-specific biases. Each donor's leukapheresis produced roughly between roughly 0.85 and 10 billion PBMCs. Beyond this particular receptor, the publication reports: Estimated clonotype richness was generally larger for naive than for memory subsets. Based on pairwise subsampling, the degree of clonotype sharing among donors was expected to be affected by sequencing depth. Roughly 5.2% of naive CD4, 3.5% of naive CD8, approximately 2.2% of memory CD4, and around 0.4% of memory CD8 clonotypes were shared across several donors. Clonotypes shared by all four sorted-subset donors showed higher generation probabilities than non-shared clonotypes. Rarefaction of sorted-subset datasets indicated incomplete sequencing despite the large sequencing depth. The genetic and exposure-history diversity represented was limited by the small number of donors. Sampling was restricted to blood, and TCR repertoires in tissues likely differ from the TCR repertoires found in blood.

Donors were healthy HIV-negative adults with no recently reported acute infections or vaccinations. All donors were Caucasian adults living in Nashville, Tennessee, USA. CD4+ T cells were enriched by magnetic negative selection, after which naive cells were positively selected on CD45RA and the negative fraction was taken as the memory subset. Blood was obtained by leukapheresis, after which PBMCs were separated by Ficoll-Histopaque density gradient centrifugation and cryopreserved in liquid nitrogen vapor phase. Purity and quantity of every magnetically sorted T cell population were checked by analytical flow cytometry. Each sorted fraction had its genomic DNA isolated and then quantified by UV absorbance on a Nanodrop 2000c. As for this clone: The antigen it recognizes is unknown. One base away there is no much larger clone; base qualities are not given.

TCR CDR3 regions were amplified from genomic DNA by multiplex PCR using the deep immunoSEQ assay. Genomic DNA extracted from each cell subset was distributed evenly over all wells of several immunoSEQ 96-well plates, and each plate served as one replicate. For sorted subsets, approximately 190 ng of genomic DNA, equivalent to 25,000 to 35,000 T cell genomes, went into each replicate PCR. Purified libraries were measured with a Qubit 3.0 fluorometer, size-checked on a Bioanalyzer 2100, and measured again with the KAPA Library Quantification kit. A separate single-read 150-cycle Illumina NextSeq 550 flow cell was used to sequence each immunoSEQ 96-well plate. The authors' analysis ran thus. Because the immunoSEQ output included only junctional sequences and no quality scores, the filtering could not be the same as the filtering used for full-length reads. To assign V/J genes and CDR3, sequences were annotated against IMGT germline references using PyIR, a Python wrapper for IgBLAST v1.9. Any read was removed if the V/J assignment was weak (E-value above 1e-6), the CDR3 was missing, or the read contained stop codons, out-of-frame junctions, or ambiguous translated residues. V3J clonotypes were defined by identical inferred V gene, J gene, and CDR3 amino acid sequence. Percentage overlap between repertoires was computed as shared unique clonotypes divided by the size of the smaller repertoire. Richness of each repertoire was evaluated using RTK rarefaction, the Chao1 estimator, and Recon v2.1 estimates of unobserved clonotypes. OLGA was used to compute generation probabilities for all TCRbeta clonotypes that the gDNA method yielded from a handful of donors. Drawn from immuneACCESS, this table holds only the in-frame rearrangements with V and J called that TCRdb kept. Clones are partly lost; checked studies trace under half to an unresolved V gene and leave the rest unexplained. From that table come the V and J calls and clone size; the DNA was used to work out D and trimming. Present in this sample are some 2.4 million clones, approximately 93% of which were seen just once. About 0.38% of the sample is taken by the ten largest.

V is cut by 4 bases and J by 6 bases, and the space between the germline ends is 12 bases. CDR3 length: 13 amino acids, cysteine to phenylalanine. CDR3 DNA is the only sequence kept; it has 39 bases, read in frame from the first base. The CDR1 and CDR2 encoded by the germline V gene are LGHNA and YSLEER. The clonotype comes from a man between 18 and 35 years old in good health. Some clones in this sample may be carry-over from other donors' samples. Sample: naive CD4+ T cells from PBMCs. Per the publication, the cell subset or site label means: CD45RA+ positively selected. The rearrangement combines TRBV4-3 with TRBJ1-1; matching of 5 bases hints at TRBD1 as the D gene. The CDR3 in this case is CASSRQGIPEAFF. The DNA sequence is as follows: TGCGCCAGCAGCCGCCAGGGTATCCCTGAAGCTTTCTTT.